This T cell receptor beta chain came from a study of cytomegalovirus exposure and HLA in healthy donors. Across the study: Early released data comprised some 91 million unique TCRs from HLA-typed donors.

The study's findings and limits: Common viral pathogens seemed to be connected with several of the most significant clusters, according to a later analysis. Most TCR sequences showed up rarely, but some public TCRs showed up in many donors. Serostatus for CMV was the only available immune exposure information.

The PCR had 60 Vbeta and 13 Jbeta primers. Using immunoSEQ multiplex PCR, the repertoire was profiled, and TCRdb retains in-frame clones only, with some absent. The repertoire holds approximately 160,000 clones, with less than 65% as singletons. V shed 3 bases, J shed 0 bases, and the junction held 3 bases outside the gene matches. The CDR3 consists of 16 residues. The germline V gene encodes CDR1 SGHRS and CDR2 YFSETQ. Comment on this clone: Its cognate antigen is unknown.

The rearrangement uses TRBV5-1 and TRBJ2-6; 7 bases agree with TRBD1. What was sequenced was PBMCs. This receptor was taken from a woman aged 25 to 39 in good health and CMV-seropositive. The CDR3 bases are TGCGCCAGCAGCTGGGGGACAGTCTCTGGGGCCAACGTCCTGACTTTC. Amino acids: CASSWGTVSGANVLTF. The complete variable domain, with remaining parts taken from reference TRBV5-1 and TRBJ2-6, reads KAGVTQTPRYLIKTRGQQVTLSCSPISGHRSVSWYQQTPGQGLQFLFEYFSETQRNKGNFPGRFSGRQFSNSRSEMNVSTLELGDSALYLCASSWGTVSGANVLTFGAGSRLTVL.